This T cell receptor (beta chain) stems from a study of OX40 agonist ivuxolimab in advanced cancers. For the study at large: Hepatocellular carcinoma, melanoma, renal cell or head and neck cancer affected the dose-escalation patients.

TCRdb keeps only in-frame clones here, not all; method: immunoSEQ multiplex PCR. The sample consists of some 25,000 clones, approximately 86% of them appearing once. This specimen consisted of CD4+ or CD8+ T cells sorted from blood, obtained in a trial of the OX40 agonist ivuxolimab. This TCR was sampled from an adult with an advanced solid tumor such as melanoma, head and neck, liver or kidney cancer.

The DNA of the CDR3 is TGTGCCAGCAGCCCGTTTGCGACCGCCTATGGCTACACCTTC. Translation gives CASSPFATAYGYTF. This chain connects TRBV7-6 to TRBJ1-2; D is unresolved. CDR1 SGHVS and CDR2 FNYEAQ come from the germline V gene. The CDR3 extends over 14 amino acids. The germline V and J ends were trimmed by 5 bases and 4 bases, with 14 bases remaining between them.